These 13 T cell receptor beta chains originate from one sample sequenced in a study of blood T cells in healthy people across ages (dated by TCRdb to between 2015 and 2017). Library generation was performed with 5' RACE. A second PCR of roughly 7 to 12 cycles was performed with a sample-barcoded 5' primer and a J-beta primer mix. TCRdb took the public reads, trimmed them with fastp at Q25, ran MiXCR for clone calling and kept in-frame beta chains. Each entry is one CDR3 protein sequence, shown with its most common DNA and genes. The sample yields fewer than 2 million distinct CDR3 sequences; about two fifths were counted once. The top ten constitute roughly 23% of the sample. Material: blood. These TCRs come from a human donor in good health.

This chain joins TRBV30 and TRBJ1-4; D unclear. Germline CDR1 GTSNPN, CDR2 SVGIG (reference sequence). This CDR3 is built from 13 residues. The V end lost 4 bases, the J end lost 2 bases, and 8 bases lay between the germline ends. The CDR3 DNA follows: TGTGCCTGGAATGTGGGGACTAATGAAAAACTGTTTTTT. Protein: CAWNVGTNEKLFF.

V is TRBV12-3 or TRBV12-4 and J is TRBJ1-1; the match to TRBD1 covers 9 bases. The CDR3 covers 15 residues. V lost 5 bases and J lost 1; bases outside the gene matches: 5. This CDR3 reads CASSPGTGPNTEAFF. The CDR3, as DNA: TGTGCCAGCAGTCCCGGGACAGGGCCGAACACTGAAGCTTTCTTT.

This sequence joins TRBV2 and TRBJ2-4; 7 nucleotides line up with TRBD1. The V and J ends lost 8 bases and 5 bases, in that order; junction bases with no gene match: 9. Germline V lookup: CDR1 SNHLY, CDR2 FYNNEI. This CDR3 contains 14 residues. The CDR3 DNA is TGTGCCAGCGGATTGGTGCAGGGGGAAAACATTCAGTACTTC. Translated: CASGLVQGENIQYF.

This rearrangement joins TRBV9 to TRBJ2-7; 8 nucleotides line up with TRBD1. The germline V gene has CDR1 SGDLS and CDR2 YYNGEE. The CDR3 has 15 amino acids. V dropped 3 bases and J dropped 1; count of bases not matched to a gene: 6. CDR3 residues: CASSGTGHPSYEQYF. CDR3 in DNA: TGTGCCAGCAGCGGGACAGGGCATCCTTCCTACGAGCAGTACTTC.

The chain carries TRBV2 and TRBJ2-1; D call uncertain. The germline V and J ends were trimmed by 3 bases and 2 bases, with 11 bases remaining between them. Germline CDR1 SNHLY, CDR2 FYNNEI. This CDR3 comprises 15 residues. The CDR3 DNA sequence: TGTGCCAGCAGTGAGATCGGAATGCCCTACAATGAGCAGTTCTTC. Amino acids: CASSEIGMPYNEQFF.

This clonotype was seen a handful of times. This chain's CDR3 is CASSPSWATEAFF. The CDR3 DNA is TGTGCCAGCAGTCCGTCCTGGGCGACTGAAGCTTTCTTT. This sequence joins TRBV12-3 or TRBV12-4 and TRBJ1-1; D is uncertain. The CDR3 contains 13 residues. Trimming left V 5 bases short and J 5 bases short, with 12 bases between.

The chain recombines TRBV28 with TRBJ1-2; no clear D. V lost 4 bases, J lost 4 bases, and 10 bases lay in between. The CDR3 has 13 amino acids. CDR1 is MDHEN and CDR2 is SYDVKM in the germline V gene. CDR3 residues: CASSSGPVYGYTF. The CDR3 nucleotides are TGTGCCAGCAGTTCCGGGCCGGTCTATGGCTACACCTTC.

This chain links TRBV6-6 with TRBJ2-5; 9 bases agree with TRBD2. The germline V gene encodes CDR1 MNHNY and CDR2 SVGAGI (reference sequence). This CDR3 region has 16 residues. V was pared by 0 bases and J by 1 base, with 3 bases of the junction left unmatched. As DNA, the CDR3 is TGTGCCAGCAGTTACTCTAAGCGGGGGGCCCAAGAGACCCAGTACTTC. Amino acid sequence: CASSYSKRGAQETQYF.

Only a few counts were recorded for this clonotype. V and J are TRBV11-2 and TRBJ2-7; D tentatively reads TRBD1 or TRBD2 (6 bases each). CDR3 length equals 15 residues. V was clipped by 5 bases and J by 1 base, with 15 bases between them. CDR1 SGHAT and CDR2 FQNNGV come from the germline V gene. The CDR3 bases are TGTGCCAGCAGCCCTGCCACGGGGGCATCCTACGAGCAGTACTTC. It is translated as CASSPATGASYEQYF.

V and J are TRBV20-1 and TRBJ2-3; 10 bases map to TRBD2. In germline, CDR1 is DFQATT, CDR2 SNEGSKA (reference sequence). This CDR3 spans 18 amino acids. The V segment lost 4 bases and the J segment 5 bases; nucleotides outside the gene matches: 18. CDR3 in amino acids: CSAKGAGVAGGVVDTQYF. The CDR3 bases are TGCAGTGCTAAAGGGGCCGGAGTAGCGGGGGGCGTGGTAGATACGCAGTATTTT.

A few counts support this clonotype. The V and J genes are TRBV7-9 and TRBJ2-5; D might be TRBD2 (6 bases). Trimming took off 4 bases at V and 5 bases at J, with 17 bases between the two ends. Germline CDR1 and CDR2: SEHNR and FQNEAQ (reference sequence). CDR3 length: 15 amino acids. In nucleotides, the CDR3 is TGTGCCAGCAGCTCCACCTTACTGAGCGGGGAGACCCAGTACTTC. Its translation is CASSSTLLSGETQYF.

This clonotype appeared a few times. The CDR3 reads CSASRDTANYGYTF. The CDR3 bases are TGCAGTGCCAGTCGGGACACCGCTAACTATGGCTACACCTTC. The chain has TRBV20-1 and TRBJ1-2; maybe TRBD1 (6 bases). There are 14 residues in the CDR3. CDR1 DFQATT and CDR2 SNEGSKA come from the germline V gene (reference sequence). Trimming left V 6 bases short and J 0 bases short, with 14 bases between.

The V gene is TRBV3-1, the J gene TRBJ1-5, with 7 positions matching TRBD1. V was clipped by 0 bases and J by 6 bases; unmatched bases: 5. The length of the CDR3 is 15 residues. Germline lookup yields CDR1 LGHDT and CDR2 YNNKEL (reference sequence). For the CDR3, the DNA is TGTGCCAGCAGCCAAGACTTACAGGGGATTCAGCCCCAGCATTTT. It specifies CASSQDLQGIQPQHF.